The sample holds many counts of the clone carrying this T cell receptor (beta chain). The CDR3 totals 13 residues. With 4 bases removed from V and 3 bases from J, the gap between germline ends came to 11 bases. The germline CDR1 and CDR2 sequences are GTSNPN and SVGIG (reference sequence). Clones were sequenced by immunoSEQ multiplex PCR, and TCRdb holds only the in-frame ones, with some missing. The data hold over a million clones, with 70% to 80% observed a single time. The data were taken from a study of shared clonotypes between healthy human individuals. V and J are TRBV30 and TRBJ2-3; perhaps D is TRBD1 or TRBD2 (6 bases each). Sequenced material: memory CD4+ T cells from PBMCs. Subset given: CD45RA-negative fraction. The receptor comes from a man younger than 30 in good health. Some clones in this sample may be carry-over from other donors' samples. In DNA form, the CDR3 reads TGTGCCTGGAACGGGGGCCTGACAGATACGCAGTATTTT. It codes for CAWNGGLTDTQYF.